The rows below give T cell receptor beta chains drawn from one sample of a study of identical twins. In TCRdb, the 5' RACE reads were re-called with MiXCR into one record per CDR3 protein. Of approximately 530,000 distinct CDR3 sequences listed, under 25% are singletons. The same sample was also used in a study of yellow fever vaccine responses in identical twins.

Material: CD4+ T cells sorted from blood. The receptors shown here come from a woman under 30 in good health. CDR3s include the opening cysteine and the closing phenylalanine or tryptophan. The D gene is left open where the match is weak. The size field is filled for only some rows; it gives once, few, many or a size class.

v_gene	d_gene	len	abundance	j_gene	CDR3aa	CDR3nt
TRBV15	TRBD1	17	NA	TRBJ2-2	CATSRAGQGANTGELFF	TGTGCCACCAGCAGAGCGGGACAGGGGGCGAACACCGGGGAGCTGTTTTTT
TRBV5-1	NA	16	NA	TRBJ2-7	CASSRLASSLSYEQYF	TGCGCCAGCAGCCGCTTGGCCTCTTCCCTTTCCTACGAGCAGTACTTC
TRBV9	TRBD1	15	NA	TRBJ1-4	CASSVTGQGSEKLFF	TGTGCCAGCAGCGTAACGGGACAGGGTAGCGAAAAACTGTTTTTT
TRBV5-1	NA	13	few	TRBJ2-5	CASSLNPGETQYF	TGCGCCAGCAGCTTGAACCCCGGGGAGACCCAGTACTTC
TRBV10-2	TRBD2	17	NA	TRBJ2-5	CASSVTVGTRGRETQYF	TGCGCCAGCAGTGTGACTGTCGGGACTAGAGGCCGAGAGACCCAGTACTTC
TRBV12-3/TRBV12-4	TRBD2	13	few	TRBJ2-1	CASSFRTSNEQFF	TGTGCCAGCAGTTTCCGGACTAGCAATGAGCAGTTCTTC
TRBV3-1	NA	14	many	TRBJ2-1	CASSHQFTGNEQFF	TGTGCCAGCAGCCACCAATTTACAGGGAATGAGCAGTTCTTC
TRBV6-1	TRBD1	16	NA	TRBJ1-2	CASTGTGGFRDYGYTF	TGTGCCAGCACCGGGACAGGGGGTTTCAGGGACTATGGCTACACCTTC
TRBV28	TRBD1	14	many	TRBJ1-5	CASSPGTGGKPQHF	TGTGCCAGCAGTCCCGGGACAGGGGGCAAGCCCCAGCATTTT
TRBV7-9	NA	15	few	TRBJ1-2	CASSLSNRFNYGYTF	TGTGCCAGCAGCCTATCAAACCGGTTTAACTATGGCTACACCTTC
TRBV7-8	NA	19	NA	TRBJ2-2	CASSLTQRRGNANTGELFF	TGTGCCAGCAGCCTAACCCAAAGACGGGGAAACGCGAACACCGGGGAGCTGTTTTTT
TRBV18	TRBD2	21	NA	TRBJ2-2	CASSPLHGLAEGLSNTGELFF	TGTGCCAGCTCACCACTTCATGGACTAGCGGAGGGGCTTTCGAACACCGGGGAGCTGTTTTTT
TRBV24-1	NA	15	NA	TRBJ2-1	CATSDSLGQLTPQFF	TGTGCCACCAGTGATTCCCTCGGACAGTTGACTCCTCAGTTCTTC
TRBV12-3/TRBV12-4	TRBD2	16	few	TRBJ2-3	CASSRGAGAPTDTQYF	TGTGCCAGCAGCCGCGGGGCGGGAGCCCCGACAGATACGCAGTATTTT
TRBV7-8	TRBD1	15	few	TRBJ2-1	CASSQPGQGNNEQFF	TGTGCCAGCAGCCAGCCAGGACAGGGTAACAATGAGCAGTTCTTC
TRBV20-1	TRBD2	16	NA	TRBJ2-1	CSARSLSGGAYNEQFF	TGCAGTGCTAGGAGCCTTAGCGGGGGGGCTTACAATGAGCAGTTCTTC
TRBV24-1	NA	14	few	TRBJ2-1	CATSGRYTPNEQFF	TGTGCCACCAGTGGTCGATATACCCCTAATGAGCAGTTCTTC
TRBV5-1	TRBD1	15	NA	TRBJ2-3	CASSPRDRGADTQYF	TGCGCCAGCAGCCCCCGGGACAGGGGCGCAGATACGCAGTATTTT
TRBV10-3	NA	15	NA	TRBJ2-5	CAISTSEGVQETQYF	TGTGCCATCAGTACCTCCGAGGGGGTCCAAGAGACCCAGTACTTC
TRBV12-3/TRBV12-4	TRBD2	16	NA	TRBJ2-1	CASSLVGGGTNNEQFF	TGTGCCAGCAGTTTAGTGGGCGGGGGGACAAACAATGAGCAGTTCTTC
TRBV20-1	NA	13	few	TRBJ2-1	CSASPVGSNEQFF	TGCAGTGCTAGCCCTGTTGGTTCAAATGAGCAGTTCTTC
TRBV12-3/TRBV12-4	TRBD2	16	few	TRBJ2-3	CASLKGGRALKDTQYF	TGTGCCAGCCTAAAGGGAGGGAGGGCCCTAAAGGATACGCAGTATTTT
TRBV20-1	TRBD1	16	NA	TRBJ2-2	CSARDGSRGLAGELFF	TGCAGTGCTAGAGATGGGTCCAGGGGGCTTGCCGGGGAGCTGTTTTTT
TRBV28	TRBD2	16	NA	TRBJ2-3	CASSRETSGLTDTQYF	TGTGCCAGCAGTAGAGAAACTAGCGGACTCACAGATACGCAGTATTTT
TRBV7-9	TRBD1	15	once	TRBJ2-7	CASSPGDRSTYEQYF	TGTGCCAGCAGCCCCGGGGACAGGAGTACCTACGAGCAGTACTTC
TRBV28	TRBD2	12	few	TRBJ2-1	CASSKLAGGQFF	TGTGCCAGCAGCAAGCTAGCGGGAGGGCAGTTCTTC
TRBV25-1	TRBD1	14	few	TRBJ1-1	CASSVNRGGTEAFF	TGTGCCAGCAGTGTGAACAGGGGAGGGACTGAAGCTTTCTTT
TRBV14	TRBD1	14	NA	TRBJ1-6	CASSRDRGLSPLHF	TGTGCCAGCAGCCGGGACAGGGGGTTATCACCCCTCCACTTT
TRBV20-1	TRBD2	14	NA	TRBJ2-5	CSALGLAEQETQYF	TGCAGTGCTTTGGGACTAGCGGAACAAGAGACCCAGTACTTC
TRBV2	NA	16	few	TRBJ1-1	CASSEALGGGFTEAFF	TGTGCCAGCAGTGAAGCGCTGGGGGGCGGATTCACTGAAGCTTTCTTT
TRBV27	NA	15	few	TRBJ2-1	CASSTRTGFYNEQFF	TGTGCCAGCAGTACGAGGACTGGGTTCTACAATGAGCAGTTCTTC
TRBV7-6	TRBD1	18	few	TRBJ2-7	CASSLASPGQGRSFGQYF	TGTGCCAGCAGCTTAGCGAGTCCCGGACAGGGGCGAAGTTTTGGGCAGTACTTC
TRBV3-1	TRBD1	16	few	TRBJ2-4	CASSLRQGKAKNIQYF	TGTGCCAGCAGCCTCAGACAGGGCAAAGCCAAAAACATTCAGTACTTC
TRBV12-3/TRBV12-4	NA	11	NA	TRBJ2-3	CASSLGYTQYF	TGTGCCAGCAGTTTAGGATATACGCAGTATTTT
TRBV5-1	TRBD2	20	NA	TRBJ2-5	CASSLVPTGTSGGEEETQYF	TGCGCCAGCAGCTTGGTCCCTACCGGGACTAGCGGGGGAGAAGAAGAGACCCAGTACTTC
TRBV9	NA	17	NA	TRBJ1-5	CASSAQPSGSGTDTQHF	TGTGCCAGCAGCGCCCAACCTAGCGGGAGCGGCACAGATACGCAGCATTTT
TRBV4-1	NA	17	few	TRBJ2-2	CASSQELTGRQTGELFF	TGCGCCAGCAGCCAAGAATTAACAGGGAGACAGACCGGGGAGCTGTTTTTT
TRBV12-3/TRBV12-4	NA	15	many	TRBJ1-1	CASSLRGIHNTEAFF	TGTGCCAGCAGTTTAAGGGGGATTCATAACACTGAAGCTTTCTTT
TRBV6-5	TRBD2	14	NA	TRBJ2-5	CASSYGGGQLTQYF	TGTGCCAGCAGTTACGGCGGGGGGCAGTTGACCCAGTACTTC
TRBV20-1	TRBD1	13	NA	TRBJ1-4	CSARTGTNEKLFF	TGCAGTGCTAGGACAGGGACTAATGAAAAACTGTTTTTT
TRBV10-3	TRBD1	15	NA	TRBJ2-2	CAISRTGENTGELFF	TGTGCCATCAGTCGGACAGGCGAGAACACCGGGGAGCTGTTTTTT
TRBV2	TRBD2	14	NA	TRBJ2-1	CASSASGSVGEQFF	TGTGCCAGCAGTGCTAGCGGGTCAGTAGGTGAGCAGTTCTTC
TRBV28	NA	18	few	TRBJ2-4	CASNSGTSKLRFKNIQYF	TGTGCCAGCAATTCCGGGACTTCCAAACTGCGATTCAAAAACATTCAGTACTTC
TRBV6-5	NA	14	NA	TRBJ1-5	CASSYRQFNQPQHF	TGTGCCAGCAGTTACCGACAGTTCAATCAGCCCCAGCATTTT
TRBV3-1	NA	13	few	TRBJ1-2	CASSQGASYGYTF	TGTGCCAGCAGCCAAGGGGCCTCCTATGGCTACACCTTC
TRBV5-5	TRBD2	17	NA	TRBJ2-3	CASSWERTSGSGDTQYF	TGTGCCAGCAGCTGGGAACGGACTAGCGGGAGTGGTGATACGCAGTATTTT
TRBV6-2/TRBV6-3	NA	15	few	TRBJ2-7	CASSNLPGVGYEQYF	TGTGCCAGCAGCAACCTCCCGGGGGTAGGCTACGAGCAGTACTTC
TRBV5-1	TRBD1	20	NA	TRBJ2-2	CASSLPGTGVRDANTGELFF	TGCGCCAGCAGCTTACCCGGTACAGGGGTTCGAGACGCGAACACCGGGGAGCTGTTTTTT
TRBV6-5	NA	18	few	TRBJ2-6	CASSYTGPGSAGANVLTF	TGTGCCAGCAGTTACACCGGCCCGGGATCTGCTGGGGCCAACGTCCTGACTTTC
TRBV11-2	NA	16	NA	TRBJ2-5	CASSLDRALVEETQYF	TGTGCCAGCAGCTTAGATCGGGCCTTAGTCGAAGAGACCCAGTACTTC